The clone carrying this T cell receptor (beta chain) was counted only a few times. The antigen remains undetermined. The sample originates from a study of T cells in Graves' hyperthyroidism and ophthalmopathy. Amplification of TCR beta CDR3 regions was performed using RNA transcripts as template. HTBI primers were employed in a first-round RT-PCR of the TCR CDR3. TCRdb re-called the multiplex PCR reads with MiXCR, one entry per CDR3 protein. The table records 300,000 to 400,000 distinct CDR3 sequences, 15% to 20% of them present only once. Study-wide results and caveats: Ophthalmopathy stood apart from stable hyperthyroidism in a 13 V-J model.

Diagnoses rested on clinical symptoms, serum thyroxine and TRAb, thyroid ultrasound and orbital computed tomography. Germline V gives CDR1 MDHEN, CDR2 SYDVKM. The CDR3 has 12 amino acids. Trimming shortened V by 4 bases and J by 6 bases, and 10 bases separated the two germline ends. This chain joins TRBV28 and TRBJ2-7; D uncertain. Sequencing was done on a sample of blood. This TCR was recovered from a woman aged 45-65 years with Graves' hyperthyroidism. CDR3 amino acids: CASSSENGEQYF. The CDR3 bases are TGTGCCAGCAGTTCGGAGAACGGCGAGCAGTACTTC.